This T cell receptor beta chain was sequenced during a study of blood T cells in healthy people across ages. Germline CDR1 LNHDA, CDR2 SQIVND (reference sequence). Trimming removed 5 bases from V and 6 bases from J, with 16 bases in between. CDR3 length: 15 amino acids. The count of this clonotype is one. A second PCR, run for about 7 to 11 cycles, used a sample-barcoded 5' primer plus a J-beta primer mix. One entry per CDR3 protein results from TCRdb running MiXCR on the 5' RACE reads. The sample comprises approximately 1.5 million distinct CDR3 sequences, almost 35% of which are singletons, and around 11% rests with the top ten.

The chain uses TRBV19 and TRBJ1-4, with unresolved D. The sequence was collected from a woman aged 30 to 39 in good health. Material for sequencing was blood. This CDR3 is CASSEYGGTHEKLFF. CDR3 DNA: TGTGCCAGTAGTGAGTACGGCGGAACCCATGAAAAACTGTTTTTT.